This is a list of T cell receptor beta chains from one sample in a study of T-cell memory formation after mild COVID-19. TCRdb used MiXCR to reprocess the 5' RACE reads, holding one entry per CDR3 protein. The sample lists 380,000 or so distinct CDR3 sequences; about 15% were seen once. Source material: PBMCs or a T cell subset sorted from them (not recorded which). The receptor source for this set is a man younger than 30 who had mild COVID-19 (a few samples of this study predate the infection). Cell type and time point are not known. Both conserved end residues are part of each CDR3.

j_call v_call cdr3_length cdr3_aa
TRBJ1-6 TRBV6-2/TRBV6-3 16 CASSYPNRRYDSPLHF
TRBJ1-3 TRBV28 18 CASSPSGQGANIGNTIYF
TRBJ2-5 TRBV20-1 13 CSARVGALETQYF
TRBJ1-1 TRBV20-1 17 CSASWGGQGYFCTEAFF
TRBJ1-3 TRBV5-1 14 CASSLAGQGSTIYF
TRBJ2-1 TRBV5-1 14 CASIDSRGSDEQFF
TRBJ1-1 TRBV25-1 14 CASSESGPGGEAFF
TRBJ2-1 TRBV6-5 15 CASSYSKAAYNEQFF
TRBJ2-5 TRBV16 17 CASSQSSYRDSEETQYF
TRBJ2-1 TRBV20-1 14 CSAAGLAGTRPQFF